This is a list of T cell receptor beta chains from one sample in a study of CD8 T cells in ankylosing spondylitis. TCRdb independently ran MiXCR on the 5' RACE reads; one entry per CDR3 protein. The sample includes 150,000 to 200,000 distinct CDR3 sequences, roughly 31% seen only once; the top ten take 6%. The sequenced sample consisted of synovial fluid, either unsorted or a sorted T cell fraction (not recorded which). The receptors derive from a male donor with ankylosing spondylitis. CDR3s include the opening cysteine and the closing phenylalanine or tryptophan. A D gene is named only where the DNA matches it firmly. Some rows have no size entry. The others give once, few or many, or a class for an expanded clone.

V gene	J gene	clone size	D gene	CDR3 protein	CDR3 DNA
TRBV5-1	TRBJ2-2	NA	TRBD2	CASSTPSGVTGELFF	TGCGCCAGCAGCACCCCTAGCGGGGTCACCGGGGAGCTGTTTTTT
TRBV18	TRBJ2-3	NA	NA	CASSRQGPPADTQYF	TGTGCCAGCTCACGGCAGGGGCCGCCGGCAGATACGCAGTATTTT
TRBV14	TRBJ2-5	many	NA	CASSQAKTQYF	TGTGCCAGCAGCCAAGCGAAGACCCAGTACTTC
TRBV6-4	TRBJ2-2	many	NA	CATHPGGSPGTGELFF	TGTGCCACCCACCCCGGGGGTAGCCCCGGCACCGGGGAGCTGTTTTTT
TRBV7-9	TRBJ1-4	few	NA	CASSLKGSATNEKLFF	TGTGCCAGCAGCTTAAAGGGTTCTGCAACTAATGAAAAACTGTTTTTT
TRBV7-2	TRBJ1-4	NA	NA	CASSLQGSGEKLFF	TGTGCCAGCAGCTTACAGGGGAGCGGTGAAAAACTGTTTTTT
TRBV7-9	TRBJ2-3	many	NA	CASSWSPGHLGPDTQYF	TGTGCCAGCAGCTGGAGTCCGGGACATCTTGGTCCAGATACGCAGTATTTT
TRBV4-2	TRBJ2-7	few	TRBD2	CASSPVGGTTYEQYF	TGTGCCAGCAGCCCCGTTGGGGGGACTACCTACGAGCAGTACTTC
TRBV2	TRBJ2-2	NA	TRBD1	CASSQTGVGELFF	TGTGCCAGCAGTCAGACAGGGGTGGGGGAGCTGTTTTTT
TRBV3-1	TRBJ2-1	NA	NA	CASSQSLIGRERNEQFF	TGTGCCAGCAGCCAAAGCTTAATCGGCAGGGAGCGCAATGAGCAGTTCTTC
TRBV12-3/TRBV12-4	TRBJ1-3	medium-sized	NA	CASSWDPGNTIYF	TGTGCCAGCAGCTGGGACCCTGGAAACACCATATATTTT
TRBV20-1	TRBJ1-5	once	NA	CSAIGGGSHSNQPQHF	TGCAGTGCTATAGGTGGCGGGTCACATAGCAATCAGCCCCAGCATTTT
TRBV20-1	TRBJ1-2	NA	TRBD1	CSATGTGVNYGYTF	TGCAGTGCAACCGGGACAGGGGTTAACTATGGCTACACCTTC
TRBV7-2	TRBJ2-3	NA	NA	CASSLFTDTQYF	TGTGCCAGCAGCCTCTTCACAGATACGCAGTATTTT
TRBV5-6	TRBJ2-1	NA	NA	CASSLTSIHEQFF	TGTGCCAGCAGCCTGACTAGTATCCATGAGCAGTTCTTC
TRBV7-9	TRBJ2-2	NA	NA	CASSLVRATNTGELFF	TGTGCCAGCAGCTTAGTTCGGGCTACGAACACCGGGGAGCTGTTTTTT
TRBV12-3/TRBV12-4	TRBJ2-3	NA	TRBD2	CASSGTSPRRTQYF	TGTGCCAGCAGTGGGACTAGCCCCCGGCGTACGCAGTATTTT